A single sample gave rise to the 21 T cell receptor beta chains below, sequenced in a study of beta chain features in type 1 diabetes. Of the isolated RNA, all was reverse transcribed, and so the sequenced material was expressed TCRB transcripts. Generated by immunoSEQ multiplex PCR, the TCRdb table keeps only in-frame clones and is missing some. This table holds 500,000 to 700,000 clones, roughly 15% found once. Specimen: naive CD4+ T cells from blood. Source of these receptors: a man aged 18 to 29 in good health.

The gene calls are TRBV6-5 and TRBJ2-1; either TRBD1 or TRBD2 may supply D (5 bases each). Trimming left V 9 bases short and J 8 bases short, with 20 bases between. The germline gives CDR1 MNHEY, CDR2 SVGAGI. The CDR3 has 14 residues. The CDR3 nucleotides read TGTGCCAGTACCCGGGACCAGCCATTCCATGAGCAGTTCTTC. As protein: CASTRDQPFHEQFF.

This clone was counted only a few times. The gene calls are TRBV4-2 and TRBJ2-1, with D hard to call. The CDR3 is 15 residues long. Germline V lookup: CDR1 LGHNA, CDR2 YNFKEQ. Trimming stripped 4 bases from V and 2 bases from J, with 12 bases between. The CDR3 nucleotides are TGTGCCAGCAGCCCAGTAGCCCAAACCTACAATGAGCAGTTCTTC. Translating gives CASSPVAQTYNEQFF.

The chain employs TRBV5-6 and TRBJ2-1; D might be TRBD2 (6 bases). CDR3 length equals 17 residues. Germline V gene data show CDR1 as SGHDT and CDR2 as YYEEEE. The ends were cut back, 0 bases at V and 4 bases at J, with 17 bases in the middle. Written as DNA, the CDR3 is TGTGCCAGCAGCTTGGCGGACGGGAGAACCTTTTACAATGAGCAGTTCTTC. Encoded protein: CASSLADGRTFYNEQFF.

The chain has TRBV6-6 and TRBJ1-5; no firm D call. The CDR3 contains 15 residues. The V gene's germline CDR1 is MNHNY and CDR2 SVGAGI (reference sequence). V dropped 7 bases and J dropped 0 bases, with 13 bases sitting between them. This chain's CDR3 is CASTQWGNSNQPQHF. CDR3 DNA sequence: TGTGCCAGCACCCAATGGGGAAATAGCAATCAGCCCCAGCATTTT.

This clone was observed a single time. The J gene is TRBJ1-1, the V gene TRBV18; D is uncertain. CDR3 size: 14 residues. Trimming shortened V by 3 bases and J by 1 base, and 9 bases separated the two germline ends. Germline CDR1 reads KGHSH; CDR2 reads LQKENI. DNA of the CDR3: TGTGCCAGCTCACCTAGTGTCCAGAACACTGAAGCTTTCTTT. Its translation: CASSPSVQNTEAFF.

The J gene is TRBJ2-5, the V gene TRBV6-5, with a weak D call TRBD2 (7 bases). The CDR3 has 15 residues. V was trimmed by 6 bases and J by 2 bases, leaving 16 bases between them. Germline CDR1 reads MNHEY; CDR2 reads SVGAGI. CDR3 sequence reads: CASRNGGGEQETQYF. The CDR3 DNA is TGTGCCAGCAGAAACGGAGGGGGGGAGCAAGAGACCCAGTACTTC.

The J gene is TRBJ2-3, the V gene TRBV27, with 12 positions matching TRBD2. The CDR3 spans 17 residues. The germline gives CDR1 MNHEY, CDR2 SMNVEV (reference sequence). V trimming: 4 bases; J trimming: 2 bases; junction bases outside the gene matches: 7. As DNA, the CDR3 is TGTGCCAGCAGTTCACAACGGACTAGCGGGACCACAGATACGCAGTATTTT. It translates to CASSSQRTSGTTDTQYF.

The V call is TRBV7-3, the J call TRBJ2-2; 10 nucleotides agree with TRBD2. This CDR3 contains 17 residues. The germline CDR1 and CDR2 sequences are SGHTA and FQGTGA. The ends lost 1 base at V and 3 bases at J; junction bases unmatched: 5. This CDR3 is CASSLKPSGRDTGELFF. The CDR3, as DNA: TGTGCCAGCAGCTTAAAACCTAGCGGGAGAGACACCGGGGAGCTGTTTTTT.

V is TRBV7-9 and J is TRBJ1-5, with D possibly TRBD1 on 5 matching bases. CDR1 is SEHNR, CDR2 FQNEAQ, per germline (reference sequence). Trimming stripped 5 bases from V and 7 bases from J, with 15 bases between. The CDR3 has 14 amino acids. Here the CDR3 reads CASSQKGGGQPQHF. In nucleotides, the CDR3 is TGTGCCAGCAGCCAAAAGGGTGGGGGGCAGCCCCAGCATTTT.

The chain uses TRBV11-3 and TRBJ2-1; 12 nucleotides match TRBD2. The CDR3 is 15 amino acids. Germline V gene sequence: CDR1 SGHNT, CDR2 YENEEA. After removal of 6 bases from V and 8 bases from J, the junction contained 8 bases not matched to a gene. CDR3 in amino acids: CASSQTSGSNYEQFF. The DNA for the CDR3 is TGTGCCAGCAGTCAGACTAGCGGGAGTAACTATGAGCAGTTCTTC. Combining the CDR3 with reference TRBV11-3 and TRBJ2-1 gives the whole variable domain EAGVVQSPRYKIIEKKQPVAFWCNPISGHNTLYWYLQNLGQGPELLIRYENEEAVDDSQLPKDRFSAERLKGVDSTLKIQPAELGDSAVYLCASSQTSGSNYEQFFGPGTRLTVL.

This clone was seen a handful of times. The chain employs TRBV10-3 and TRBJ1-1, with a possible D match to TRBD1 (6 bases). Trimming left V 9 bases short and J 4 bases short, with 15 bases between. Germline V gene lookup returns CDR1 ENHRY and CDR2 SYGVKD. This CDR3 contains 13 residues. CDR3 region: CAMRAQGRTEAFF. CDR3 sequence (DNA): TGTGCCATGCGGGCACAGGGACGCACTGAAGCTTTCTTT.

The rearrangement uses TRBV10-3 and TRBJ1-1; D perhaps matches TRBD1 (6 bases). Trimming stripped 7 bases from V and 1 base from J, with 13 bases between. Germline CDR1 is ENHRY and CDR2 is SYGVKD. This CDR3 comprises 14 residues. For the CDR3, the DNA is TGTGCCATCAATGACAGGTGGGGGAACACTGAAGCTTTCTTT. Protein sequence: CAINDRWGNTEAFF.

V usage is TRBV5-4 and J usage is TRBJ2-3, with TRBD2 matching 7 bases. The germline CDR1 and CDR2 sequences are SGHNT and YYREEE (reference sequence). The V segment lost 5 bases and the J segment 5 bases; nucleotides outside the gene matches: 11. The CDR3 loop spans 15 amino acids. CDR3 amino acids: CASRGAGEGKDTQYF. As DNA, the CDR3 is TGTGCCAGCAGAGGTGCGGGAGAGGGCAAAGATACGCAGTATTTT.

A few counts support this clone. V and J are TRBV21-1 and TRBJ2-1; the table gives TRBD1 as D, unverified against the DNA. TRBV21-1 is described as a pseudogene. The CDR3 has 16 amino acids. CDR3 in amino acids: CASSPWGTGENNEQFF. As DNA, the CDR3 is TGTGCCAGCAGTCCTTGGGGGACAGGGGAAAACAATGAGCAGTTCTTC.

This clone was seen a few times. The J gene is TRBJ1-1, the V gene TRBV5-8; no clear D. CDR3 size: 11 residues. Deletions cut 0 bases from V and 9 bases from J, with 6 bases between. The germline V gene has CDR1 SGHTS and CDR2 YDEGEE. The CDR3 nucleotides are TGTGCCAGCAGCTTGGTGGGGAAAGCTTTCTTT. This codes for CASSLVGKAFF.

The gene calls are TRBV6-1 and TRBJ2-7; possibly TRBD1 for D (5 bases). V was shortened by 4 bases and J by 11 bases, with 9 bases between the two germline ends. Germline V gene sequence: CDR1 MNHNS, CDR2 SASEGT. CDR3 length: 10 amino acids. As DNA, the CDR3 is TGTGCCAGCAGTGGGACAAGGGAGTACTTC. Amino acids: CASSGTREYF.

This clone has a handful of counts. V and J are TRBV2 and TRBJ1-1; D gene unclear. The CDR3 consists of 14 residues. Per the germline V gene, CDR1 is SNHLY and CDR2 is FYNNEI. V was pared by 7 bases and J by 1 base, with 13 bases between. CDR3 protein: CASTSLDPNTEAFF. DNA of the CDR3: TGTGCCAGCACCTCACTCGATCCGAACACTGAAGCTTTCTTT.

This clone was counted a few times. This rearrangement joins TRBV9 to TRBJ2-5; D remains ambiguous. CDR3 size: 11 residues. Germline CDR1 is SGDLS and CDR2 is YYNGEE. Between the trimmed V and J ends, which lost 3 bases and 5 bases, there was a span of 5 bases. The CDR3 DNA follows: TGTGCCAGCAGCGATGGGGAGACCCAGTACTTC. Its protein product is CASSDGETQYF.

This chain uses TRBV4-3 with TRBJ2-7; D possibly matches TRBD1 or TRBD2 (5 bases each). The CDR3 spans 15 residues. Trimming removed 1 base at V and 2 bases at J, with 12 bases between. The germline V gene encodes CDR1 LGHNA and CDR2 YSLEER. As DNA, the CDR3 is TGCGCCAGCAGCCAAGCTCTAGGGACCACCTACGAGCAGTACTTC. Protein product: CASSQALGTTYEQYF.

The V gene is TRBV4-3, the J gene TRBJ1-5, with unresolved D. Trimming removed 0 bases at V and 0 bases at J, with 6 bases between. CDR1 and CDR2 from the germline V gene are LGHNA and YSLEER. This CDR3 region has 15 residues. DNA of the CDR3: TGCGCCAGCAGCCAAGAGCGCCTTAGCAATCAGCCCCAGCATTTT. Protein: CASSQERLSNQPQHF.

This clone came up many times. This chain links TRBV21-1 with TRBJ2-4; TRBD1, the D gene given by the table, was not confirmed from the DNA. TRBV21-1 is shown as a pseudogene. The CDR3 totals 18 residues. As DNA, the CDR3 is TGTGCCAGCAGCAAAGTAATCAGCAGGGTTGGAACCAAAAACATTCAGTACTTC. Translation gives CASSKVISRVGTKNIQYF.